A selection of T cell receptor beta chains follows, all from one sample in a study of control samples from healthy donors and cancer patients. Here immunoSEQ multiplex PCR was the method, and the copy in TCRdb shows in-frame clones only, minus some. The sample consists of 20,000 to 25,000 clones, around 83% of them appearing once. The source material was PBMCs. These receptors came from a man aged 55 to 69 with head and neck cancer. CDR3s include the opening cysteine and the closing phenylalanine or tryptophan. D genes are given only for firm matches. Clone sizes are given selectively: once, few, many, or a class where the clone is expanded.

16,TRBJ2-3,TRBD2,NA,TRBV19,CASSPGLAGEADTQYF,TGTGCCAGTAGTCCCGGACTAGCGGGAGAGGCAGATACGCAGTATTTT
14,TRBJ1-4,NA,once,TRBV19,CASSIESTNEKLFF,TGTGCCAGTAGTATAGAATCAACTAATGAAAAACTGTTTTTT
15,TRBJ2-7,TRBD2,NA,TRBV5-1,CASSFGSGRPYEQYF,TGCGCCAGCAGCTTTGGAAGCGGGAGGCCTTACGAGCAGTACTTC
11,TRBJ1-5,NA,NA,TRBV3-1/TRBV3-2,CASRQNQPQHF,TGTGCCAGCAGACAAAATCAGCCCCAGCATTTT
13,TRBJ2-1,NA,NA,TRBV2,CASSEGTRNEQFF,TGTGCCAGCAGTGAGGGGACTCGTAATGAGCAGTTCTTC
15,TRBJ1-1,TRBD1,NA,TRBV6-2/TRBV6-3,CASRPDRGLGTEAFF,TGTGCCAGCAGACCTGACAGGGGGCTCGGGACTGAAGCTTTCTTT
13,TRBJ1-2,NA,NA,TRBV2,CASSGEGRSGYTF,TGTGCCAGTAGTGGGGAGGGTAGATCTGGCTACACCTTC
14,TRBJ2-7,TRBD2,NA,TRBV5-1,CASSLRGDSYEQYF,TGCGCCAGCAGCTTGCGGGGGGACTCCTACGAGCAGTACTTC
16,TRBJ1-5,TRBD1,NA,TRBV3-1/TRBV3-2,CASSTGGSYSNQPQHF,TGTGCCAGCAGTACAGGGGGCTCATATAGCAATCAGCCCCAGCATTTT
19,TRBJ2-1,TRBD2,NA,TRBV5-4,CASSPQVRTSGSANDEQFF,TGTGCCAGCAGCCCCCAAGTCCGGACTAGCGGGTCCGCCAACGATGAGCAGTTCTTC
14,TRBJ2-1,NA,NA,TRBV19,CASSVGTVLAEQFF,TGTGCCAGTAGTGTCGGGACGGTCTTGGCTGAGCAGTTCTTC
13,TRBJ2-7,NA,NA,TRBV20-1,CSASALASYEQYF,TGCAGTGCTAGTGCTCTAGCGTCCTACGAGCAGTACTTC
14,TRBJ2-7,TRBD2,NA,TRBV30,CAWSTIGEGRGQYF,TGTGCCTGGAGTACCATTGGGGAGGGTAGGGGGCAGTACTTC
15,TRBJ2-2,NA,NA,TRBV10-3,CAISGGTANTGELFF,TGTGCCATCAGTGGCGGGACTGCTAACACCGGGGAGCTGTTTTTT
16,TRBJ1-5,TRBD1,once,TRBV9,CASSVGGTGVGQPQHF,TGTGCCAGCAGCGTAGGCGGTACAGGGGTTGGGCAGCCCCAGCATTTT
12,TRBJ1-1,NA,NA,TRBV25-1,CASSEYSTEAFF,TGTGCCAGCAGTGAATATAGTACTGAAGCTTTCTTT
13,TRBJ1-2,NA,NA,TRBV30,CAWSWGGPWGYTF,TGTGCCTGGAGTTGGGGGGGTCCGTGGGGCTACACCTTC
15,TRBJ2-7,TRBD1,NA,TRBV7-9,CASSLFPGQRNEQYF,TGTGCCAGCAGCTTATTCCCGGGACAGCGTAACGAGCAGTACTTC
12,TRBJ2-4,NA,NA,TRBV6-5,CASTLAKNIQYF,TGTGCCAGCACCTTAGCCAAAAACATTCAGTACTTC
12,TRBJ1-4,NA,NA,TRBV3-1/TRBV3-2,CASSPGVEKLFF,TGTGCCAGCAGCCCAGGGGTGGAAAAACTGTTTTTT
14,TRBJ2-4,TRBD2,NA,TRBV30,CAWSSGEGRNIQYF,TGTGCCTGGAGTAGCGGGGAAGGGAGAAACATTCAGTACTTC
16,TRBJ2-2,NA,NA,TRBV7-3,CASSLPGAGRTGELFF,TGTGCCAGCAGCTTACCGGGGGCGGGAAGGACCGGGGAGCTGTTTTTT
15,TRBJ1-5,NA,NA,TRBV12-5,CASGFHTGRGQPQHF,TGTGCTAGTGGTTTCCACACCGGTAGAGGTCAGCCCCAGCATTTT
15,TRBJ2-7,TRBD1,NA,TRBV6-5,CASTMGQTSWYEQYF,TGTGCCAGCACCATGGGACAGACCTCCTGGTACGAGCAGTACTTC
15,TRBJ1-6,NA,NA,TRBV2,CASREVQNYNSPLHF,TGTGCCAGCAGGGAGGTACAGAACTATAATTCACCCCTCCACTTT
15,TRBJ1-2,TRBD1,NA,TRBV7-6,CASSLGPQGGYGYTF,TGTGCCAGCAGTTTGGGCCCACAGGGGGGCTATGGCTACACCTTC
14,TRBJ2-1,NA,NA,TRBV16,CASSQWSNGGEQFF,TGTGCCAGCAGCCAATGGTCTAACGGGGGTGAGCAGTTCTTC
15,TRBJ1-6,NA,NA,TRBV7-2,CASSRSFPGKSPLHF,TGTGCCAGCAGCCGTTCCTTCCCGGGAAAATCACCCCTCCACTTT
15,TRBJ1-5,NA,once,TRBV30,CAWSEGGRGNQPQHF,TGTGCCTGGAGTGAAGGCGGGAGGGGCAATCAGCCCCAGCATTTT
14,TRBJ2-5,NA,once,TRBV2,CASSEFGAPETQYF,TGTGCCAGCAGTGAATTTGGCGCTCCGGAGACCCAGTACTTC
13,TRBJ1-2,TRBD1,NA,TRBV2,CASSGRQGYGYTF,TGTGCCAGCAGTGGTCGACAGGGGTATGGCTACACCTTC
15,TRBJ1-5,TRBD1,NA,TRBV4-2,CASSPGQGYRQPQHF,TGTGCCAGCAGCCCGGGACAGGGTTATCGGCAGCCCCAGCATTTT
12,TRBJ1-2,NA,NA,TRBV28,CASTPAYYGYTF,TGTGCCAGCACCCCGGCTTACTATGGCTACACCTTC
11,TRBJ2-1,NA,NA,TRBV27,CASFQYNEQFF,TGTGCCAGCTTCCAGTACAATGAGCAGTTCTTC
14,TRBJ2-3,TRBD2,NA,TRBV29-1,CSVKFSGSSDTQYF,TGCAGCGTTAAGTTTAGCGGGAGTAGCGATACGCAGTATTTT
14,TRBJ2-1,NA,NA,TRBV5-1,CASSLADSYNEQFF,TGCGCCAGCAGCTTGGCCGACAGTTACAATGAGCAGTTCTTC
16,TRBJ1-1,NA,NA,TRBV7-8,CASSPEGWGINTEAFF,TGTGCCAGCAGCCCTGAAGGTTGGGGGATTAACACTGAAGCTTTCTTT
18,TRBJ2-5,TRBD2,NA,TRBV4-1,CASSQDMTGGSVQETQYF,TGCGCCAGCAGCCAAGATATGACTGGCGGGAGTGTGCAAGAGACCCAGTACTTC
13,TRBJ2-7,NA,NA,TRBV12-3/TRBV12-4,CASKTNQGSEQYF,TGTGCCAGCAAAACAAATCAGGGTTCGGAGCAGTACTTC
14,TRBJ1-6,NA,NA,TRBV5-6,CASARRDLNSPLHF,TGTGCCAGCGCACGTCGGGACCTTAATTCACCCCTCCACTTT
13,TRBJ2-2,TRBD2,NA,TRBV27,CASSGSGAGELFF,TGTGCCAGCAGTGGTAGCGGGGCCGGGGAGCTGTTTTTT
12,TRBJ1-1,TRBD1,NA,TRBV7-9,CAKGALNTEAFF,TGTGCCAAGGGGGCCCTGAACACTGAAGCTTTCTTT
14,TRBJ2-6,NA,NA,TRBV30,CAWSARAGANVLTF,TGTGCCTGGAGTGCCCGGGCCGGGGCCAACGTCCTGACTTTC
16,TRBJ2-1,NA,NA,TRBV14,CASSQGQGRSYNEQFF,TGTGCCAGCAGCCAAGGACAAGGGCGCTCCTACAATGAGCAGTTCTTC
14,TRBJ1-6,NA,NA,TRBV5-1,CASSLQGWNSPLHF,TGCGCCAGCAGCTTGCAGGGTTGGAATTCACCCCTCCACTTT
14,TRBJ1-1,NA,NA,TRBV5-1,CASSFRATDTEAFF,TGCGCCAGCAGCTTTCGGGCAACGGACACTGAAGCTTTCTTT
18,TRBJ2-3,TRBD2,NA,TRBV18,CASSPKATSGEGTDTQYF,TGTGCCAGCTCACCAAAGGCGACTAGCGGGGAGGGCACAGATACGCAGTATTTT
14,TRBJ1-1,TRBD1,few,TRBV7-9,CASSLRQGDTEAFF,TGTGCCAGCAGCTTAAGACAGGGTGACACTGAAGCTTTCTTT
14,TRBJ2-3,NA,NA,TRBV14,CASSQDYYTDTQYF,TGTGCCAGCAGCCAAGATTACTACACAGATACGCAGTATTTT
14,TRBJ1-6,NA,NA,TRBV30,CAWSVGGTNSPLHF,TGTGCCTGGAGTGTAGGGGGTACAAACTCACCCCTCCACTTT
15,TRBJ2-7,TRBD2,NA,TRBV11-2,CASSLASGGLYEQYF,TGTGCCAGCAGCTTGGCTAGCGGGGGGCTCTACGAGCAGTACTTC
13,TRBJ2-1,NA,large,TRBV3-1/TRBV3-2,CASSQSEGGQQFF,TGTGCCAGCAGCCAATCCGAGGGGGGCCAGCAGTTCTTC
13,TRBJ2-1,NA,NA,TRBV14,CASSQGVSDEQFF,TGTGCCAGCAGCCAAGGCGTTTCCGATGAGCAGTTCTTC
15,TRBJ1-1,NA,NA,TRBV3-1/TRBV3-2,CASSVVGVEIAEAFF,TGTGCCAGCAGCGTGGTGGGGGTCGAAATTGCTGAAGCTTTCTTT
13,TRBJ1-1,NA,NA,TRBV7-6,CASSTGEGTEAFF,TGTGCCAGCAGCACCGGGGAGGGGACTGAAGCTTTCTTT